This T cell receptor (beta chain) came from a study of shared clonotypes between healthy human individuals. Study results and limitations: Across subsets, estimated richness was generally greater for naive than for memory populations. The naive CD4 repertoires of several donors were compared, and around 5% of clonotypes were shared.

The CDR3 contains 14 residues. Trimming cost V 5 bases and J 3 bases; bases outside gene matches: 6. Germline-derived CDR1 and CDR2 are SGHTA and FQGNSA. Profiled with immunoSEQ multiplex PCR; TCRdb holds only in-frame clones, not every one. Among around 1,100,000 clones, roughly 80% were seen once, and the ten largest hold 0.89%. This clone showed up just a few times. Its cognate antigen is unknown. The chain employs TRBV7-2 and TRBJ2-5; TRBD2 aligns across 7 bases. The sequencing input was memory CD4+ T cells from PBMCs. Subset described: CD45RA-negative fraction. The sequence derives from a man between 18 and 35 years old in good health. Some clones in this sample may be carry-over from other donors' samples. This chain's CDR3 is CASSPGLPKETQYF. The CDR3 DNA is TGTGCCAGCAGCCCGGGACTACCTAAAGAGACCCAGTACTTC.